This T cell receptor (beta chain) was identified during a study of spatial heterogeneity in lung cancer. Time point of the sample: sample taken at primary tumor resection. Unsorted samples of tumor, nontumor lung or frozen PBMC had their whole RNA sequenced. Samples were donated by 72 untreated early-stage non-small cell lung cancer patients. The CDR3 loop spans 15 amino acids. Germline V CDR1 and CDR2: SQVTM, ANQGSEA. Trimming cost V 3 bases and J 1 base; bases outside gene matches: 5. This clonotype was counted at least ten times. All TCR cDNA molecules were individually tagged with a unique molecular identifier. Using its own MiXCR run on the 5' RACE reads, TCRdb lists one record per CDR3 protein. The repertoire consists of around 40,000 distinct CDR3 sequences, with roughly 5% occurring once and the leading ten covering approximately 25%.

The TCR originated in a female donor with early-stage non-small cell lung cancer. The sequencing used PBMCs, collected at surgery. The chain recombines TRBV29-1 with TRBJ2-7, with TRBD2 matching over 11 bases. CDR3 in DNA: TGCAGCGTTGATCCCGGGACTAGCGGATCCTACGAGCAGTACTTC. It yields the protein CSVDPGTSGSYEQYF.